What follows are 23 T cell receptor beta chains derived from one specimen sequenced in a study of blood T cell repertoires in COVID-19. Method: immunoSEQ multiplex PCR; TCRdb's copy keeps in-frame clones and lacks some. Among fewer than 35,000 clones listed, 70% to 90% were seen once. Sequenced sample: peripheral blood. The source is a man aged 65 to 79 with active COVID-19.

The genes are TRBV7-2 and TRBJ1-1, with 8 bases lining up with TRBD1. Germline values: CDR1 SGHTA, CDR2 FQGNSA. The J segment lost 3 bases and the V segment lost 5 bases, leaving 14 bases of the junction unmatched. This CDR3 is 17 amino acids long. The chain's CDR3 is CASSQRQGSQRYTEAFF. The DNA for the CDR3 is TGTGCCAGCAGCCAAAGACAGGGGTCGCAAAGGTACACTGAAGCTTTCTTT.

The chain carries TRBV6-5 and TRBJ1-5, with 7 bases that match TRBD1. Germline lookup yields CDR1 MNHEY and CDR2 SVGAGI. J was trimmed by 6 bases and V by 8 bases; bases with no gene match: 13. The CDR3 has 15 residues. As DNA, the CDR3 is TGTGCCAGCCGGCGTGAGACAGGGAATAGTCAGCCCCAGCATTTT. Translating it yields CASRRETGNSQPQHF.

The chain carries TRBV3-1 (or the pseudogene TRBV3-2) and TRBJ2-1; 8 bases are a match to TRBD2. Germline CDR1 reads LGHDT; CDR2 reads YNNKEL (reference sequence). CDR3 length: 15 residues. The J segment lost 2 bases and the V segment lost 4 bases, leaving 4 bases of the junction unmatched. The CDR3 DNA follows: TGTGCCAGCAGCCGGGACGGGGGGGCCTACAATGAGCAGTTCTTC. Translated: CASSRDGGAYNEQFF.

The gene calls are TRBV15 and TRBJ2-5, with unresolved D. The CDR3 runs 15 residues. The germline V gene encodes CDR1 LNHNV and CDR2 YYDKDF (reference sequence). V was pared by 5 bases and J by 5 bases, with 18 bases between. The CDR3 DNA is TGTGCCACCAGCGTTGGCCCTTTCGAGAGGGAGACCCAGTACTTC. Translation: CATSVGPFERETQYF. Full variable domain (missing parts from reference TRBV15 and TRBJ2-5): DAMVIQNPRYQVTQFGKPVTLSCSQTLNHNVMYWYQQKSSQAPKLLFHYYDKDFNNEADTPDNFQSRRPNTSFCFLDIRSPGLGDTAMYLCATSVGPFERETQYFGPGTRLLVL.

This clone has only one observation. This chain joins TRBV4-1 and TRBJ1-4, with 7 positions matching TRBD1. There are 14 residues in the CDR3. V was pared by 3 bases and J by 3 bases, with 1 base of the junction left unmatched. Germline values: CDR1 MGHRA, CDR2 YSYEKL. DNA for the CDR3: TGCGCCAGCAGCCAGGGGACAGCTAATGAAAAACTGTTTTTT. This sequence encodes CASSQGTANEKLFF.

The CDR3 coding sequence is TGTGCCAGCTATATCCCGGGGACTGAAGCTTTCTTT. Amino acids: CASYIPGTEAFF. The chain uses TRBV6-5 and TRBJ1-1, with D hard to call. Germline-derived CDR1 and CDR2 are MNHEY and SVGAGI. V was pared by 8 bases and J by 5 bases, with 12 bases between. The CDR3 runs 12 residues.

The DNA of the CDR3 is TGCGCCAGCAGCCCGGGGACTAGCGGAACAGATACGCAGTATTTT. Translated: CASSPGTSGTDTQYF. V usage is TRBV4-1 and J usage is TRBJ2-3, with 11 nucleotides matching TRBD2. V dropped 4 bases and J dropped 3; count of bases not matched to a gene: 3. This CDR3 is 15 amino acids long. Germline CDR1 MGHRA, CDR2 YSYEKL.

This chain links TRBV5-1 with TRBJ1-1, with 10 nucleotides matching TRBD1. The trim removed 4 bases at V and 5 bases at J, leaving 5 bases unmatched. Germline V gene data show CDR1 as SGHRS and CDR2 as YFSETQ. The CDR3 is made up of 14 amino acids. The CDR3 bases are TGCGCCAGCAGCAGACAGGGGGCGGGTACTGAAGCTTTCTTT. This gives the protein CASSRQGAGTEAFF.

The chain couples TRBV29-1 to TRBJ2-1, with 15 bases lining up with TRBD2. The CDR3 contains 16 residues. The germline CDR1 and CDR2 sequences are SQVTM and ANQGSEA. With V trimmed by 3 bases and J by 8 bases, 8 bases remained unmatched. The CDR3 here is CSVEGGLAGGQDEQFF. The CDR3 nucleotides are TGCAGCGTTGAGGGAGGACTAGCGGGGGGGCAGGATGAGCAGTTCTTC.

The gene calls are TRBV24-1 and TRBJ2-7, with TRBD1 matching 9 bases. Looked up from germline, CDR1 is KGHDR and CDR2 is SFDVKD. The CDR3 covers 15 residues. V trimming: 3 bases; J trimming: 1 base; junction bases outside the gene matches: 3. CDR3 nucleotide sequence: TGTGCCACCAGTGATCCCGGGACAGGGTCCTACGAGCAGTACTTC. Translating gives CATSDPGTGSYEQYF.

This chain links TRBV7-8 with TRBJ2-5, with 8 bases lining up with TRBD2. This CDR3 contains 16 residues. Germline values: CDR1 SGHVS, CDR2 FQNEAQ. After removal of 1 base from V and 5 bases from J, the junction contained 9 bases not matched to a gene. CDR3 in DNA: TGTGCCAGCAGCTTAGAGTTGGGACTAGAGGGCGAGACCCAGTACTTC. Translation: CASSLELGLEGETQYF.

This clone was found once. The chain is built from TRBV15 and TRBJ1-4; D perhaps matches TRBD1 (6 bases). CDR3 length: 15 amino acids. V was clipped by 5 bases and J by 4 bases, with 14 bases between them. The germline gives CDR1 LNHNV, CDR2 YYDKDF (reference sequence). The CDR3 protein is CATSGRGTSNEKLFF. CDR3 DNA: TGTGCCACCAGCGGTAGAGGGACAAGTAATGAAAAACTGTTTTTT.

This chain connects TRBV13 to TRBJ1-2, with D perhaps TRBD1 (5 bases). The CDR3 has 15 amino acids. Germline CDR1 is PRHDT and CDR2 is FYEKMQ (reference sequence). Between the trimmed V and J ends, which lost 0 bases and 8 bases, there was a span of 16 bases. The CDR3 coding sequence is TGTGCCAGCAGCTTAGGCCTGGGGGGGACGGAGGGCTACACCTTC. The encoded protein is CASSLGLGGTEGYTF.

The V call is TRBV7-2, the J call TRBJ2-1; TRBD2 is a possible D gene (5 bases). The CDR3 totals 16 residues. CDR1 is SGHTA, CDR2 FQGNSA, per germline. V was pared by 7 bases and J by 0 bases, with 16 bases between. CDR3 coding DNA: TGTGCCAGCACTCCAGTCGGGATGAGCTCCTACAATGAGCAGTTCTTC. Protein: CASTPVGMSSYNEQFF.

CDR3 DNA sequence: TGTGCCAGCAGTTATGCAGTGTCCGGGACATACTCCTACGAGCAGTACTTC. Translation: CASSYAVSGTYSYEQYF. The rearrangement links TRBV6-2 or TRBV6-3 to TRBJ2-7; possible D gene TRBD1, 6 bases. The CDR3 has 17 residues. V was clipped by 3 bases and J by 0 bases, with 18 bases between them. CDR1 is MNHEY, CDR2 SVGEGT, per germline.

The V call is TRBV6-1, the J call TRBJ2-1, with TRBD2 identical over 12 bases. Trimming at V came to 4 bases and at J to 7 bases, leaving 8 bases not matched to a gene. In germline, CDR1 is MNHNS, CDR2 SASEGT. The CDR3 runs to 16 residues. The CDR3 DNA is TGTGCCAGCAGTGCCACTAGCGGGGGGCCCTTAAATGAGCAGTTCTTC. Translation gives CASSATSGGPLNEQFF.

The chain recombines TRBV5-6 with TRBJ2-3, with D maybe TRBD1 (6 bases). Trimming removed 0 bases from V and 3 bases from J, with 8 bases in between. Germline V gene data show CDR1 as SGHDT and CDR2 as YYEEEE. The CDR3 spans 14 residues. The CDR3 loop is CASSLGTVTDTQYF. As DNA, the CDR3 is TGTGCCAGCAGCTTGGGGACAGTTACAGATACGCAGTATTTT.

The genes are TRBV6-6 and TRBJ1-5; no clear D gene. The CDR3 is made up of 12 amino acids. V was shortened by 6 bases and J by 3 bases, with 6 bases between the two germline ends. Germline values: CDR1 MNHNY, CDR2 SVGAGI (reference sequence). CDR3 loop: CASSQLNQPQHF. CDR3 sequence (DNA): TGTGCCAGCAGCCAACTCAATCAGCCCCAGCATTTT.

V and J are TRBV18 and TRBJ1-2; no firm D call. The CDR3 contains 15 residues. Germline CDR1 KGHSH, CDR2 LQKENI. V lost 4 bases and J 0 bases, leaving 12 bases between the germline ends. The CDR3 DNA is TGTGCCAGCTCACTCGCCGGGAACCCTAACTATGGCTACACCTTC. Its protein product is CASSLAGNPNYGYTF.

This chain uses TRBV12-3 or TRBV12-4 with TRBJ2-3; D unclear. V was cut by 5 bases and J by 0 bases, with 3 bases left in between. CDR3 length: 12 residues. In nucleotides, the CDR3 is TGTGCCAGCAGTCGGAGCACAGATACGCAGTATTTT. Its protein product is CASSRSTDTQYF.

V and J are TRBV10-3 and TRBJ2-2, with D maybe TRBD2 (5 bases). The CDR3 length is 12 residues. Germline V CDR1 and CDR2: ENHRY, SYGVKD. V was pared by 8 bases and J by 1 base, with 5 bases between. CDR3 sequence reads: CAIGRNTGELFF. DNA of the CDR3: TGTGCCATCGGGAGGAACACCGGGGAGCTGTTTTTT.

This clone was recorded a few times. The chain links TRBV7-9 to TRBJ1-2; 9 nucleotides agree with TRBD1. Trimming cost V 5 bases and J 4 bases; bases outside gene matches: 8. This CDR3 comprises 15 residues. Per the germline V gene, CDR1 is SEHNR and CDR2 is FQNEAQ (reference sequence). The chain's CDR3 is CASSNGTGIGYGYTF. For the CDR3, the DNA is TGTGCCAGCAGCAACGGGACAGGGATCGGCTATGGCTACACCTTC.

This sequence joins TRBV6-1 and TRBJ2-7, with TRBD1 matching 7 bases. CDR1 MNHNS and CDR2 SASEGT come from the germline V gene. Trimming at V came to 1 base and at J to 1 base, leaving 4 bases not matched to a gene. The CDR3 totals 15 residues. CDR3 nucleotide sequence: TGTGCCAGCAGTGAAGTACAGGGGAATTCCTACGAGCAGTACTTC. This gives the protein CASSEVQGNSYEQYF.